Below are 28 T cell receptor beta chains sequenced from a single sample in a study of blood T cells in healthy people across ages. Together with a sample-barcoded 5' primer, a J-beta primer mix was included in a second PCR lasting roughly 7 to 11 cycles. One entry per CDR3 protein, called by TCRdb with MiXCR from the 5' RACE reads. This table has roughly 1,700,000 distinct CDR3 sequences, over 25% appearing once. The specimen sequenced was blood. The source is a woman aged 25 to 39 in good health.

Regarding this clonotype: A read error may be the cause here, since a much bigger clone is one base away. This chain links TRBV7-9 with TRBJ2-4; D might be TRBD1 (5 bases). The DNA end favors TRBJ2-7, so the J call may be wrong. Per the germline V gene, CDR1 is SEHNR and CDR2 is FQNEAQ (reference sequence). The CDR3 has 13 residues. The CDR3 bases are TGTGCCAGCAGCTTAGAAGGACAACACGAGCAGTACTTC. Translation: CASSLEGQHEQYF.

J is TRBJ2-1 and V is TRBV6-2 or TRBV6-3; D gene ambiguous. This CDR3 has 12 residues. V was shortened by 6 bases and J by 5 bases, with 8 bases between the two germline ends. Per germline, CDR1 MNHEY and CDR2 SVGEGT. This CDR3 reads CASRESHNEQFF. CDR3 coding DNA: TGTGCCAGCAGAGAATCTCACAATGAGCAGTTCTTC.

This clonotype was found a few times. The V call is TRBV20-1, the J call TRBJ2-4; 11 positions match TRBD2. This CDR3 has 15 amino acids. The germline V gene has CDR1 DFQATT and CDR2 SNEGSKA (reference sequence). Trimming removed 6 bases from V and 5 bases from J; junction bases left unmatched: 9. The CDR3 loop reads CSAGTSGGRENIQYF. The DNA for the CDR3 is TGCAGTGCGGGAACTAGCGGGGGTAGGGAAAACATTCAGTACTTC.

This rearrangement joins TRBV12-3 or TRBV12-4 to TRBJ2-4; D unclear. Trimming removed 3 bases at V and 8 bases at J, with 14 bases between. The CDR3 runs 14 residues. The CDR3: CASSFPRSLDIQYF. The CDR3 DNA follows: TGTGCCAGCAGTTTTCCCAGGAGTTTGGACATTCAGTACTTC.

The rearrangement joins TRBV28 to TRBJ1-6; no clear D. Deletions cut 5 bases from V and 9 bases from J, with 11 bases between. The CDR3 is made up of 13 amino acids. The V gene's germline CDR1 is MDHEN and CDR2 SYDVKM. The CDR3 spells CASSPRRSSPLHF. The CDR3 region has the DNA TGTGCCAGCAGTCCTCGACGGAGTTCACCCCTCCACTTT.

This clonotype was seen at least ten times. The genes are TRBV7-2 and TRBJ2-7; TRBD1 matches at 10 bases. Germline V CDR1 and CDR2: SGHTA, FQGNSA. This CDR3 has 14 residues. V dropped 1 base and J dropped 7; count of bases not matched to a gene: 4. For the CDR3, the DNA is TGTGCCAGCAGCTTAGAGGGGACAGGGGATGAGCAGTACTTC. Protein product: CASSLEGTGDEQYF.

The V and J genes are TRBV5-1 and TRBJ1-1, with D tentatively TRBD1 (6 bases). Trimming left V 1 base short and J 0 bases short, with 10 bases between. The CDR3 totals 15 residues. Germline lookup yields CDR1 SGHRS and CDR2 YFSETQ. The CDR3 spells CASSLQGGLNTEAFF. The CDR3, as DNA: TGCGCCAGCAGCTTGCAAGGGGGTTTGAACACTGAAGCTTTCTTT. Using reference TRBV5-1 and TRBJ1-1 for the parts outside the CDR3, the full variable domain is KAGVTQTPRYLIKTRGQQVTLSCSPISGHRSVSWYQQTPGQGLQFLFEYFSETQRNKGNFPGRFSGRQFSNSRSEMNVSTLELGDSALYLCASSLQGGLNTEAFFGQGTRLTVV.

This chain connects TRBV2 to TRBJ1-1; D is undetermined. CDR1 is SNHLY, CDR2 FYNNEI, per germline. This CDR3 comprises 12 residues. The V and J ends lost 8 bases and 6 bases respectively, with 13 bases between them. This CDR3 reads CASRQGISEAFF. The CDR3 DNA reads TGTGCCAGCCGGCAAGGGATCTCTGAAGCTTTCTTT.

This clonotype was seen many times. The chain uses TRBV29-1 and TRBJ1-2; D unresolved. The CDR3 contains 11 residues. The germline V and J ends were trimmed by 5 bases and 8 bases, with 12 bases remaining between them. Germline assignment: CDR1 SQVTM and CDR2 ANQGSEA. CDR3 residues: CSVLDARGYTF. The CDR3 bases are TGCAGCGTTTTGGACGCCCGGGGCTACACCTTC.

This clonotype was observed at least ten times. The chain employs TRBV12-3 or TRBV12-4 and TRBJ2-7, with D possibly TRBD2 on 5 matching bases. CDR3 length equals 12 residues. V dropped 3 bases and J dropped 6 bases, with 9 bases sitting between them. The CDR3 DNA is TGTGCCAGCAGTTTGGGTAGCGCCGAGCAGTACTTC. Translated: CASSLGSAEQYF.

V gene TRBV2 combines with J gene TRBJ2-1; the D gene is possibly TRBD1 (5 bases). Deletions cut 4 bases from V and 6 bases from J, with 22 bases between. The CDR3 has 17 residues. CDR1 is SNHLY and CDR2 is FYNNEI in the germline V gene. Here the CDR3 reads CASSGSLGDRSPNEQFF. The CDR3 bases are TGTGCCAGCAGTGGCAGTCTAGGAGACAGATCTCCCAATGAGCAGTTCTTC.

The genes are TRBV5-5 and TRBJ2-7; possible D gene TRBD2, 5 bases. CDR1 and CDR2 (germline): SGHKS, YYEKEE (reference sequence). This CDR3 spans 15 amino acids. V was shortened by 0 bases and J by 3 bases, with 13 bases between the two germline ends. The CDR3 DNA reads as TGTGCCAGCAGCTTGGCCGGGATGAGTAGCTACGAGCAGTACTTC. Residues: CASSLAGMSSYEQYF.

This clonotype occurred a few times. This chain joins TRBV20-1 and TRBJ2-1; D remains ambiguous. CDR1 DFQATT and CDR2 SNEGSKA come from the germline V gene (reference sequence). Deletions cut 5 bases from V and 8 bases from J, with 13 bases between. The CDR3 totals 12 residues. The CDR3: CSAPRVADEQFF. CDR3 in DNA: TGCAGTGCTCCACGGGTGGCGGATGAGCAGTTCTTC.

This rearrangement joins TRBV5-1 to TRBJ1-1; a possible D gene is TRBD1 (5 bases). Trimming stripped 0 bases from V and 5 bases from J, with 14 bases between. Germline V gives CDR1 SGHRS, CDR2 YFSETQ. The CDR3 loop spans 15 amino acids. The DNA of the CDR3 is TGCGCCAGCAGCTTGGCCGGGGCAGGGCGGACTGAAGCTTTCTTT. Translated, it gives CASSLAGAGRTEAFF.

The sample holds one count of this clonotype. One end of the junction varies from germline; a read error may be responsible. V and J are TRBV6-6 and TRBJ2-1, with 11 bases that match TRBD2. This CDR3 region has 16 residues. CDR1 MNHNY and CDR2 SVGAGI come from the germline V gene (reference sequence). The CDR3: CASSSTTSGNYNEHFF. Written as DNA, the CDR3 is TGTGCCAGCAGTTCCACGACTAGCGGGAATTACAATGAGCATTTCTTC.

In its sample, this clonotype was seen many times. CDR3 amino acids: CASSFSSRLARTQYF. CDR3 nucleotide sequence: TGTGCCAGCAGTTTTTCTTCTCGGTTGGCACGGACCCAGTACTTC. This rearrangement joins TRBV28 to TRBJ2-5; no clear D. The CDR3 consists of 15 residues. V lost 3 bases to trimming and J lost 7 bases, with 18 bases between them. Looked up from germline, CDR1 is MDHEN and CDR2 is SYDVKM.

The table lists this clonotype with a few counts. The gene calls are TRBV10-1 and TRBJ1-1; TRBD1 might be the D (6 bases). V was shortened by 6 bases and J by 7 bases, with 21 bases between the two germline ends. Germline V gives CDR1 WNHNN, CDR2 SYGVQD (reference sequence). This CDR3 is built from 15 residues. CDR3 sequence (DNA): TGCGCCAGCAGCGATACCGGGATCCAAGGGGGTGAAGCTTTCTTT. This codes for CASSDTGIQGGEAFF.

This clonotype was counted between two and nine times. One end of the junction fails to match germline, which may point to a read error. The chain is built from TRBV7-9 and TRBJ1-5; 10 bases fit TRBD1. CDR3 length: 17 residues. Germline CDR1 is SEHNR and CDR2 is FQNEAQ (reference sequence). CDR3 protein: CAGSPEGDRGTNQPQHF. The CDR3 DNA is TGTGCCGGCAGCCCTGAGGGGGACAGGGGAACGAATCAGCCCCAGCATTTT.

This rearrangement joins TRBV9 to TRBJ2-3, with TRBD1 matching 8 bases. This CDR3 contains 15 residues. The germline CDR1 and CDR2 sequences are SGDLS and YYNGEE. The ends lost 3 bases at V and 2 bases at J; junction bases unmatched: 5. The chain's CDR3 is CASSATGGNTDTQYF. The CDR3 coding sequence is TGTGCCAGCAGCGCAACAGGGGGTAACACAGATACGCAGTATTTT.

The rearrangement uses TRBV10-3 and TRBJ1-5; maybe TRBD1 (5 bases). This CDR3 region has 13 residues. Germline V lookup: CDR1 ENHRY, CDR2 SYGVKD. DNA of the CDR3: TGTCCCACAGGACGGACTGGAGATCAGCCCCAGCATTTT. It is translated as CPTGRTGDQPQHF.

J is TRBJ2-1 and V is TRBV7-6; 13 positions agree with TRBD2. Germline V gene sequence: CDR1 SGHVS, CDR2 FNYEAQ. Trimming cost V 1 base and J 7 bases; bases outside gene matches: 4. This CDR3 is built from 16 residues. In nucleotides, the CDR3 is TGTGCCAGCAGCTTAGGTACTAGCGGGAGGGATAATGAGCAGTTCTTC. It encodes CASSLGTSGRDNEQFF.

The chain has TRBV28 and TRBJ1-2; no firm D call. Trimming took 2 bases from V and 8 from J, leaving 15 bases between them. This CDR3 is 14 amino acids long. Germline V CDR1 and CDR2: MDHEN, SYDVKM. The CDR3 loop reads CASSLGRPPAGYTF. DNA for the CDR3: TGTGCCAGCAGTTTAGGGCGGCCTCCAGCGGGCTACACCTTC.

This clonotype was counted between two and nine times. This chain links TRBV28 with TRBJ2-3; D gene uncertain. The V gene's germline CDR1 is MDHEN and CDR2 SYDVKM. V was clipped by 6 bases and J by 5 bases, with 12 bases between them. The CDR3 loop spans 13 amino acids. CDR3 DNA: TGTGCCAGCAGCGGCGGTTGGGGAGATACGCAGTATTTT. Its translation: CASSGGWGDTQYF.

This clonotype has just a few counts. J is TRBJ2-3 and V is TRBV11-3; the D is unclear. This CDR3 is built from 17 residues. Germline CDR1 and CDR2: SGHNT and YENEEA. V gave up 0 bases and J gave up 3 bases, with 16 bases separating them. Here the CDR3 DNA reads TGTGCCAGCAGCTTAGATCATGAGACATACGGAACAGATACGCAGTATTTT. It is translated as CASSLDHETYGTDTQYF.

CDR3 sequence: CASSGAPGEMGEKLFF. The CDR3 nucleotides are TGTGCCAGCAGCGGGGCCCCAGGGGAGATGGGTGAAAAACTGTTTTTT. This chain joins TRBV2 and TRBJ1-4; the D gene is possibly TRBD1 (6 bases). This CDR3 has 16 residues. Germline CDR1 and CDR2: SNHLY and FYNNEI. The V end was cut by 6 bases, the J end by 7 bases, with 21 bases between. The entire variable domain, with the rest obtained from reference TRBV2 and TRBJ1-4, is as follows: EPEVTQTPSHQVTQMGQEVILRCVPISNHLYFYWYRQILGQKVEFLVSFYNNEISEKSEIFDDQFSVERPDGSNFTLKIRSTKLEDSAMYFCASSGAPGEMGEKLFFGSGTQLSVL.

V is TRBV18 and J is TRBJ1-5; 7 nucleotides align to TRBD1. CDR3 length: 15 residues. With V trimmed by 1 base and J by 4 bases, 4 bases remained unmatched. Germline-derived CDR1 and CDR2 are KGHSH and LQKENI. The chain's CDR3 is CASSPLGQKNQPQHF. The CDR3 DNA follows: TGTGCCAGCTCACCACTGGGACAGAAGAATCAGCCCCAGCATTTT.

This clonotype was seen many times. The rearrangement uses TRBV6-5 and TRBJ2-7, with D perhaps matching TRBD2 (6 bases). The CDR3 runs to 12 residues. V was shortened by 8 bases and J by 5 bases, with 13 bases between the two germline ends. Germline loops: CDR1 MNHEY, CDR2 SVGAGI. The CDR3 loop reads CASGVGGNEQYF. The CDR3, as DNA: TGTGCCAGCGGGGTCGGGGGAAACGAGCAGTACTTC.

This clonotype was recorded many times. The chain is built from TRBV14 and TRBJ2-7; TRBD2 is a possible D gene (5 bases). Germline CDR1 is SGHDN and CDR2 is FVKESK. V lost 0 bases to trimming and J lost 2 bases, with 8 bases between them. The CDR3 consists of 14 residues. Here the CDR3 DNA reads TGTGCCAGCAGCCAAGATCCCGGGGCCTACGAGCAGTACTTC. It codes for CASSQDPGAYEQYF.